The 20 T cell receptor beta chains below come from one sample, sequenced in a study of cytomegalovirus exposure and HLA in healthy donors. The protocol was immunoSEQ multiplex PCR, while the TCRdb copy is restricted to in-frame clones and leaves out a portion. The data show roughly 310,000 clones, approximately 91% seen once. Sequencing used PBMCs. These receptors were obtained from a man aged 25-40 years in good health and CMV-seronegative.

This sequence joins TRBV25-1 and TRBJ2-1; D ambiguous. CDR3 length equals 15 residues. CDR1 MGHDK and CDR2 SYGVNS come from the germline V gene. The V end lost 3 bases, the J end lost 0 bases, and 9 bases lay between the germline ends. The CDR3, as DNA: TGTGCCAGCAGTGACGCTACCCGCTCCTACAATGAGCAGTTCTTC. Its protein is CASSDATRSYNEQFF.

The gene calls are TRBV29-1 and TRBJ1-1; no clear D gene. From germline, CDR1 is SQVTM and CDR2 ANQGSEA. Deletions cut 8 bases from V and 4 bases from J, with 11 bases between. This CDR3 has 11 residues. CDR3 in amino acids: CSPGEVTEAFF. In nucleotides, the CDR3 is TGCAGCCCCGGGGAGGTCACTGAAGCTTTCTTT. Full variable domain (outside the CDR3, taken from reference TRBV29-1 and TRBJ1-1): SAVISQKPSRDICQRGTSLTIQCQVDSQVTMMFWYRQQPGQSLTLIATANQGSEATYESGFVIDKFPISRPNLTFSTLTVSNMSPEDSSIYLCSPGEVTEAFFGQGTRLTVV.

Comments on this clone: The junction does not match germline at one end; this may be a read error. The rearrangement joins TRBV7-2 to TRBJ2-7, with TRBD1 matching over 11 bases. The V gene's germline CDR1 is SGHTA and CDR2 FQGNSA. This CDR3 region has 18 residues. In DNA form, the CDR3 reads TGTGCCAGCAGCTTAGTGTCCCAAAGGACAGGGGGCTCCAACGAGCAGTACTTC. It yields the protein CASSLVSQRTGGSNEQYF.

The rearrangement uses TRBV28 and TRBJ1-2; possibly TRBD1 for D (6 bases). Germline V gene lookup returns CDR1 MDHEN and CDR2 SYDVKM. V was cut by 5 bases and J by 1 base, with 14 bases left in between. The CDR3 has 15 amino acids. The CDR3 protein is CASSHLDSYNYGYTF. CDR3 nucleotide sequence: TGTGCCAGCAGTCACCTGGACAGCTATAACTATGGCTACACCTTC.

The chain employs TRBV5-4 and TRBJ1-2, with 8 bases matching TRBD1. Per the germline V gene, CDR1 is SGHNT and CDR2 is YYREEE (reference sequence). This CDR3 has 15 residues. V was clipped by 0 bases and J by 4 bases; unmatched bases: 5. CDR3 loop: CASSLAPGGFYGYTF. As DNA, the CDR3 is TGTGCCAGCAGCTTGGCCCCAGGGGGCTTCTATGGCTACACCTTC.

The chain joins TRBV18 to TRBJ1-5; 10 nucleotides line up with TRBD1. The germline V gene encodes CDR1 KGHSH and CDR2 LQKENI. The trim removed 4 bases at V and 6 bases at J, leaving 3 bases unmatched. The CDR3 has 14 residues. This CDR3 reads CASSRGQGGQPQHF. CDR3 in DNA: TGTGCCAGCTCACGAGGACAGGGGGGTCAGCCCCAGCATTTT.

The chain combines TRBV11-2 with TRBJ2-2, with 10 bases matching TRBD2. The CDR3 sequence is 16 residues long. Germline loops: CDR1 SGHAT, CDR2 FQNNGV. The trim removed 1 base at V and 7 bases at J, leaving 6 bases unmatched. CDR3 DNA sequence: TGTGCCAGCAGCTTAGCGGTAGCGGGGGGTAGCGGGGAGCTGTTTTTT. It codes for CASSLAVAGGSGELFF.

The rearrangement links TRBV2 to TRBJ2-1, with 8 bases fitting TRBD1. V was clipped by 5 bases and J by 1 base; unmatched bases: 7. The CDR3 covers 16 residues. Germline V lookup: CDR1 SNHLY, CDR2 FYNNEI. CDR3 nucleotides: TGTGCCAGCAGTCGCCCACAGGGGGTTTCCTACAATGAGCAGTTCTTC. Translating gives CASSRPQGVSYNEQFF.

The chain uses TRBV27 and TRBJ1-5; 10 bases match TRBD1. The germline gives CDR1 MNHEY, CDR2 SMNVEV (reference sequence). J gave up 6 bases and V 4 bases, and 6 bases lay outside the gene matches. The CDR3 has 15 residues. This chain's CDR3 is CASSSRQGARQPQHF. The CDR3 DNA reads TGTGCCAGCAGTTCGCGACAGGGGGCGCGTCAGCCCCAGCATTTT.

V and J are TRBV6-1 and TRBJ2-7; D might be TRBD1 (6 bases). V shed 6 bases and J shed 0 bases, with 12 bases lying between them. There are 14 residues in the CDR3. The V gene's germline CDR1 is MNHNS and CDR2 SASEGT. The CDR3: CASRIQGTSYEQYF. CDR3 coding DNA: TGTGCCAGCAGGATACAGGGAACCTCCTACGAGCAGTACTTC.

The chain recombines TRBV27 with TRBJ1-6; 10 nucleotides align to TRBD1. Germline V lookup: CDR1 MNHEY, CDR2 SMNVEV (reference sequence). The CDR3 loop spans 17 amino acids. Trimming removed 5 bases from V and 1 base from J; junction bases left unmatched: 5. The CDR3, as DNA: TGTGCCAGCAGTCCGACAGGGGGCTCGTCCTATAATTCACCCCTCCACTTT. This gives the protein CASSPTGGSSYNSPLHF.

This chain links TRBV2 with TRBJ1-1; D remains ambiguous. Germline V gene data show CDR1 as SNHLY and CDR2 as FYNNEI. Trimming shortened V by 1 base and J by 4 bases, and 13 bases separated the two germline ends. CDR3 length equals 15 residues. CDR3 nucleotide sequence: TGTGCCAGCAGTGAAGGGGCCACAAGGTTCACTGAAGCTTTCTTT. Its translation is CASSEGATRFTEAFF.

This clone came up a few times. The gene calls are TRBV5-1 and TRBJ1-2, with 7 positions matching TRBD1. Germline values: CDR1 SGHRS, CDR2 YFSETQ. The CDR3 spans 13 residues. The V and J ends lost 4 bases and 3 bases, in that order; junction bases with no gene match: 3. CDR3: CASSEQGYYGYTF. The CDR3 region has the DNA TGCGCCAGCAGCGAACAGGGGTACTATGGCTACACCTTC.

The V call is TRBV10-3, the J call TRBJ2-1; 11 nucleotides line up with TRBD1. The J segment lost 7 bases and the V segment lost 6 bases, leaving 8 bases of the junction unmatched. Germline lookup yields CDR1 ENHRY and CDR2 SYGVKD. The CDR3 runs 15 residues. CDR3 nucleotide sequence: TGTGCCATCAGAACTGGACAGGGGGCGAGAAATGAGCAGTTCTTC. Encoded protein: CAIRTGQGARNEQFF.

This chain joins TRBV6-5 and TRBJ1-4; 9 bases map to TRBD1. The CDR3 runs 15 residues. Germline V CDR1 and CDR2: MNHEY, SVGAGI. The J segment lost 7 bases and the V segment lost 6 bases, leaving 9 bases of the junction unmatched. CDR3: CASRPDRGGGEKLFF. CDR3 DNA: TGTGCCAGCAGACCGGACAGGGGAGGTGGTGAAAAACTGTTTTTT.

The chain links TRBV9 to TRBJ2-7, with TRBD1 as a possible D gene (5 bases). The CDR3 length is 15 residues. Trimming cost V 1 base and J 5 bases, with 16 bases left between them. Germline values: CDR1 SGDLS, CDR2 YYNGEE. This chain's CDR3 is CASSVFDSSLDEQYF. CDR3 sequence (DNA): TGTGCCAGCAGCGTATTCGACAGTAGTCTCGACGAGCAGTACTTC.

The rearrangement joins TRBV7-9 to TRBJ2-3, with 11 positions matching TRBD2. V lost 2 bases and J lost 2; bases outside the gene matches: 3. This CDR3 is built from 16 residues. Germline V gene sequence: CDR1 SEHNR, CDR2 FQNEAQ (reference sequence). CDR3 coding DNA: TGTGCCAGCAGCTTACGACTAGCGGGGACCACAGATACGCAGTATTTT. Protein sequence: CASSLRLAGTTDTQYF.

The chain carries TRBV7-8 and TRBJ1-1; no clear D. The CDR3 has 14 residues. The germline V and J ends were trimmed by 4 bases and 1 base, with 10 bases remaining between them. Germline V lookup: CDR1 SGHVS, CDR2 FQNEAQ. The DNA for the CDR3 is TGTGCCAGCAGCTCCCAGACACCGAACACTGAAGCTTTCTTT. Translated, it gives CASSSQTPNTEAFF.

The rearrangement links TRBV19 to TRBJ2-2; D gene uncertain. The V end was cut by 7 bases, the J end by 2 bases, with 8 bases between. There are 13 residues in the CDR3. Per the germline V gene, CDR1 is LNHDA and CDR2 is SQIVND (reference sequence). The CDR3 nucleotides are TGTGCCAGTAAGACTTTTAACACCGGGGAGCTGTTTTTT. Residues: CASKTFNTGELFF. The complete variable domain, with remaining parts taken from reference TRBV19 and TRBJ2-2, reads DGGITQSPKYLFRKEGQNVTLSCEQNLNHDAMYWYRQDPGQGLRLIYYSQIVNDFQKGDIAEGYSVSREKKESFPLTVTSAQKNPTAFYLCASKTFNTGELFFGEGSRLTVL.

The chain has TRBV30 and TRBJ1-1; 9 nucleotides agree with TRBD1. Germline V lookup: CDR1 GTSNPN, CDR2 SVGIG (reference sequence). The junction had 9 bases not matched to a gene; V was cut back by 5 bases and J by 2 bases. The CDR3 spans 15 residues. This chain's CDR3 is CAWHDRGKTNTEAFF. The CDR3 nucleotides are TGTGCCTGGCACGACAGGGGGAAAACAAACACTGAAGCTTTCTTT.